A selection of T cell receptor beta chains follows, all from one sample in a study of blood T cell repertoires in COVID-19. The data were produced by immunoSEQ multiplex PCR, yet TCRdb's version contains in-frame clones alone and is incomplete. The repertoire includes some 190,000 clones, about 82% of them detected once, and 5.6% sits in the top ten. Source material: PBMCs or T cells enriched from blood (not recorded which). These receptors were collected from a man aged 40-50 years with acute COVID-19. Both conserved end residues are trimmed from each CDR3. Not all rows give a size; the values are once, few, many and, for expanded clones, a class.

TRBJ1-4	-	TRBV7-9	ASSLVAANEKLF
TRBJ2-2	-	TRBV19	ASSITEGWPGELF
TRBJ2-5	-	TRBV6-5	ASSRPGDRGKTQY
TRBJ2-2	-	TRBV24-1	ATSTASNTGELF
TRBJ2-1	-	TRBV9	ASSQGLADSYNEQF
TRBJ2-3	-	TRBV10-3	AISESRQTDTQY
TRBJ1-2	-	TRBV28	ASSFPSRGYT
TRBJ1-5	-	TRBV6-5	ASRRDTNQPQH
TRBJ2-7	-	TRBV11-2	ASSLGPGQGTWQY
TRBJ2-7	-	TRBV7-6	ASSLAKDRGQQY
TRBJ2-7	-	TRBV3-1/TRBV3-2	ASSQTSALSYEQY
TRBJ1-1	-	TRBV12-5	ASGTDRVGGENTEAF
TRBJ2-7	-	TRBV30	AWSTGREREQY
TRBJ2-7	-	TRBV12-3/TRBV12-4	ASGLAGVYEQY
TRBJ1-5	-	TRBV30	AWSVGANQPQH
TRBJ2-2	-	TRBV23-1	ASPSDTGELF
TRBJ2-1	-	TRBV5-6	ASSLRNPKRDSSYNEQF
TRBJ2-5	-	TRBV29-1	SGGQGEETQY
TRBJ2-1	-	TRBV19	ASSIGGGGANTEQF
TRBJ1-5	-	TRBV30	AWSVEEREPQH
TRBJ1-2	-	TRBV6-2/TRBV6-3	ASSSSGTGGRLNYGYT
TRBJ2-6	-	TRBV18	ASSFGTSASSGANVLT
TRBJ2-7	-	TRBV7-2	ASSPEVSGYEQY
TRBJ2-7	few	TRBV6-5	ASENRAPEQY
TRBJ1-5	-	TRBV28	ASSSPQGTSNQPQH
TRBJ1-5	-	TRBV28	ASSLPRGARGNQPQH
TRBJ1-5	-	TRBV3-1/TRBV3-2	ASSLSRDSYQPQH
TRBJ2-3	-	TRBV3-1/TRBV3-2	ASSQGLSTDTQY
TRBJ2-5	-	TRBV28	ASSSRTSAEETQY
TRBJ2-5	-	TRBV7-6	ASSLGVPRGLETQY
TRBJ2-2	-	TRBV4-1	ASSQDRVTGELF